This T cell receptor beta chain was observed in a study of identical twins. Each donor was a healthy Caucasian. Notes on this clonotype: Antigen specificity is unknown.

Looked up from germline, CDR1 is MNHEY and CDR2 is SMNVEV (reference sequence). CDR3 length equals 13 residues. V lost 5 bases to trimming and J lost 0 bases, with 8 bases between them. Notes on the study in general: Rather than following the same donors, the conclusions depended on cross-sectional statistical analysis.

Template switching created a universal primer site, and the cDNA included unique molecular identifiers. Each CDR3 protein is one row after TCRdb ran MiXCR on the 5' RACE reads. The sample shows about 890,000 distinct CDR3 sequences, 12% of them seen only once. This same sample was also part of a study on yellow fever vaccine responses in identical twins.

The source of this sequence is a woman aged 18-29 years in good health. The sample consisted of PBMCs. The chain employs TRBV27 and TRBJ2-7; D unresolved. CDR3 in DNA: TGTGCCAGCAGTCCCTATGACTCCTACGAGCAGTACTTC. Translation: CASSPYDSYEQYF.